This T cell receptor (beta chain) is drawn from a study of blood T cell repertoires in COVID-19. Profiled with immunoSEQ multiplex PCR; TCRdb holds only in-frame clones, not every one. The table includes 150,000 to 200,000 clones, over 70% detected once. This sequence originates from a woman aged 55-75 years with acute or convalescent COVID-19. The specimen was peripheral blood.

In nucleotides, the CDR3 is TGTGCCAGCAGCTTGGCTTTGGGGGCGGAGTACACCGGGGAGCTGTTTTTT. As protein: CASSLALGAEYTGELFF. The chain employs TRBV5-4 and TRBJ2-2; D is perhaps TRBD1 (6 bases). The length of the CDR3 is 17 residues. V was clipped by 0 bases and J by 3 bases, with 15 bases between them. CDR1 is SGHNT, CDR2 YYREEE, per germline (reference sequence).